These 2 T cell receptor beta chains came from one sample sequenced in a study of blood T cell repertoires in COVID-19. The method was immunoSEQ multiplex PCR; TCRdb's version includes in-frame clones alone and lacks a portion of them. This sample carries approximately 340,000 clones, more than 85% of them seen once, and the ten largest clones take 0.8% to 0.9%. Sequencing was performed on PBMCs or T cells enriched from blood (not recorded which). These receptors were obtained from a woman aged 40 to 55 who had been exposed to COVID-19.

This sequence joins TRBV5-6 and TRBJ2-1, with 10 positions matching TRBD2. J was trimmed by 5 bases and V by 2 bases; bases with no gene match: 7. This CDR3 has 16 amino acids. CDR1 and CDR2 (germline): SGHDT, YYEEEE. The CDR3 here is CASSFRAGGPNNEQFF. CDR3 coding DNA: TGTGCCAGCAGCTTTAGAGCGGGGGGGCCTAACAATGAGCAGTTCTTC.

This rearrangement joins TRBV5-5 to TRBJ1-5; D unclear. The CDR3 extends over 14 amino acids. Trimming took 4 bases from V and 0 from J, leaving 8 bases between them. The V gene's germline CDR1 is SGHKS and CDR2 YYEKEE (reference sequence). This CDR3 is CASSLSASNQPQHF. DNA for the CDR3: TGTGCCAGCAGCCTCAGTGCTAGCAATCAGCCCCAGCATTTT. Full variable domain (remainder filled in from reference TRBV5-5 and TRBJ1-5): DAGVTQSPTHLIKTRGQQVTLRCSPISGHKSVSWYQQVLGQGPQFIFQYYEKEERGRGNFPDRFSARQFPNYSSELNVNALLLGDSALYLCASSLSASNQPQHFGDGTRLSIL.